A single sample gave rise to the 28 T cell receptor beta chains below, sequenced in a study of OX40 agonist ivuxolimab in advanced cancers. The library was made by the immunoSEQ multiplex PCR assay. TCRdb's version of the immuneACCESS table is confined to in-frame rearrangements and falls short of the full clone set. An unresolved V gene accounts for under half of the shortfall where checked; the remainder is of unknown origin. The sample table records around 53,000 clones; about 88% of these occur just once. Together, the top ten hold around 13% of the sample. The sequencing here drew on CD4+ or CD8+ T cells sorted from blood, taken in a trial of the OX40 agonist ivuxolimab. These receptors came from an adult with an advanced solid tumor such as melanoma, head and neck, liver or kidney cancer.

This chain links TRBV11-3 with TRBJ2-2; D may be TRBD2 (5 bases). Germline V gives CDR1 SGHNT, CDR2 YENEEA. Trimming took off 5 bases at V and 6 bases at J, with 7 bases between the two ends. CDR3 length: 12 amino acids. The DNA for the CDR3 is TGTGCCAGCAGCGGGAGATCCGGGGAGCTGTTTTTT. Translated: CASSGRSGELFF.

The CDR3 nucleotides are TGTGCCAGCAGCAGACAGGGGGTCACCCAGTACTTC. It translates to CASSRQGVTQYF. The chain has TRBV7-2 and TRBJ2-5; 9 bases are shared with TRBD1. Germline CDR1 is SGHTA and CDR2 is FQGNSA. The CDR3 covers 12 residues. V was clipped by 5 bases and J by 8 bases; unmatched bases: 3.

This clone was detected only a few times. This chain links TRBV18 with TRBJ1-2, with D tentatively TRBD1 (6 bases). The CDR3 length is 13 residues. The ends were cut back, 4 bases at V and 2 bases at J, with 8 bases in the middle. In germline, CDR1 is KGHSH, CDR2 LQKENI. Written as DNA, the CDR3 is TGTGCCAGCTCACGACAGGAGAACTATGGCTACACCTTC. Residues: CASSRQENYGYTF.

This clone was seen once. In nucleotides, the CDR3 is TGTGCCAGCAGTTCCGGACTAGCGGGAGGGCATAAGGTCGAGCAGTACTTC. This encodes CASSSGLAGGHKVEQYF. The rearrangement links TRBV7-9 to TRBJ2-7, with 15 bases matching TRBD2. With 6 bases clipped from V and 6 bases from J, the junction kept 12 bases outside the gene matches. The CDR3 contains 17 residues. Germline V gene lookup returns CDR1 SEHNR and CDR2 FQNEAQ (reference sequence).

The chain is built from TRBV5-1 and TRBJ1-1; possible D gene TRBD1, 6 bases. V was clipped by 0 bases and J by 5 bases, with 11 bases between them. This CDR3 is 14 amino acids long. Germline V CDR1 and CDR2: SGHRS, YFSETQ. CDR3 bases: TGCGCCAGCAGCTTGGCAGGGGATAATACTGAAGCTTTCTTT. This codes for CASSLAGDNTEAFF. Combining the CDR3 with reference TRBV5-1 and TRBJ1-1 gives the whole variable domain KAGVTQTPRYLIKTRGQQVTLSCSPISGHRSVSWYQQTPGQGLQFLFEYFSETQRNKGNFPGRFSGRQFSNSRSEMNVSTLELGDSALYLCASSLAGDNTEAFFGQGTRLTVV.

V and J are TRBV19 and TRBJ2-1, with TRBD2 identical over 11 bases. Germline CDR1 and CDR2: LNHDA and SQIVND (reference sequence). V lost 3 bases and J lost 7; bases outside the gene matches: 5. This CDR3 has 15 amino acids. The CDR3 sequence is CASSMGSGRGNEQFF. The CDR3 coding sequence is TGTGCCAGTAGTATGGGTAGCGGGAGGGGAAATGAGCAGTTCTTC. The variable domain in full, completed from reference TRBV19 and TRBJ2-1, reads DGGITQSPKYLFRKEGQNVTLSCEQNLNHDAMYWYRQDPGQGLRLIYYSQIVNDFQKGDIAEGYSVSREKKESFPLTVTSAQKNPTAFYLCASSMGSGRGNEQFFGPGTRLTVL.

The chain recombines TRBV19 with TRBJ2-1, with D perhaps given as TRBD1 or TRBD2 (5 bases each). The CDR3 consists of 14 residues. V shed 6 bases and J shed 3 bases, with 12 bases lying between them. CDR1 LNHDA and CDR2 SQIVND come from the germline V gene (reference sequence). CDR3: CASRGPLDYNEQFF. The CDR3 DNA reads TGTGCCAGTAGGGGACCCCTAGACTACAATGAGCAGTTCTTC.

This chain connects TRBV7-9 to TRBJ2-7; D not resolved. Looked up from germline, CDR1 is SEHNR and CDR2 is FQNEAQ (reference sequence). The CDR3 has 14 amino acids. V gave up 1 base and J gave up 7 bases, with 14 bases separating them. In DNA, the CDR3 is TGTGCCAGCAGCTTAGGATCTGTCTCCGGAGAGCAGTACTTC. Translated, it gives CASSLGSVSGEQYF.

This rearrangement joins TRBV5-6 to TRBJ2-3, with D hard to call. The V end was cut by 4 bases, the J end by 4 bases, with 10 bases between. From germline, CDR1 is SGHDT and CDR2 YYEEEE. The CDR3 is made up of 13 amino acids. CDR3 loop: CASSPRFPDTQYF. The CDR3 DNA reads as TGTGCCAGCAGCCCTAGATTCCCAGATACGCAGTATTTT.

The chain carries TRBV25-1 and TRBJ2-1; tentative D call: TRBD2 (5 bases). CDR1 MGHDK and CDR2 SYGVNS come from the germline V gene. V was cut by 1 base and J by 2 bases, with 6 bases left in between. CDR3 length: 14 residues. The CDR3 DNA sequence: TGTGCCAGCAGTGAATCACTAGCCTACAATGAGCAGTTCTTC. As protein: CASSESLAYNEQFF.

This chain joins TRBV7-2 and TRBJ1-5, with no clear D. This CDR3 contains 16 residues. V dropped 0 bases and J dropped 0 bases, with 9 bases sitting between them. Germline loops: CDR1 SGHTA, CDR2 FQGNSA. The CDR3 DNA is TGTGCCAGCAGCTTAGCCGGCACTTATAGCAATCAGCCCCAGCATTTT. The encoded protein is CASSLAGTYSNQPQHF.

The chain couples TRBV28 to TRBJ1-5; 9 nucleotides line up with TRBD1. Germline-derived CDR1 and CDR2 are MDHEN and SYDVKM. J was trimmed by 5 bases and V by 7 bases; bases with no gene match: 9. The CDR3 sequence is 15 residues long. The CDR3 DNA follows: TGTGCCAGCATCAAACCCGGGACAGGGCATCAGCCCCAGCATTTT. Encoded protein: CASIKPGTGHQPQHF. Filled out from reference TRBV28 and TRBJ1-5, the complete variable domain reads DVKVTQSSRYLVKRTGEKVFLECVQDMDHENMFWYRQDPGLGLRLIYFSYDVKMKEKGDIPEGYSVSREKKERFSLILESASTNQTSMYLCASIKPGTGHQPQHFGDGTRLSIL.

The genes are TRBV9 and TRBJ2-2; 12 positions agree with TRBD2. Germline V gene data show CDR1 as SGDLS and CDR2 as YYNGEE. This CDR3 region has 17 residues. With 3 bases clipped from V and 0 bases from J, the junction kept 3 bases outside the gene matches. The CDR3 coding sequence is TGTGCCAGCAGCGCCAGACTAGCGGGGGCGAACACCGGGGAGCTGTTTTTT. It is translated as CASSARLAGANTGELFF.

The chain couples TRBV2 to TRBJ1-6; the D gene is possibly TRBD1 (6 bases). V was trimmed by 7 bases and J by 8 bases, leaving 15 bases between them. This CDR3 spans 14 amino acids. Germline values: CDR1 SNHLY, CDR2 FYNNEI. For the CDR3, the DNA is TGTGCCAGCAATGGGGGGCAAATAGATTCACCCCTCCACTTT. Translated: CASNGGQIDSPLHF.

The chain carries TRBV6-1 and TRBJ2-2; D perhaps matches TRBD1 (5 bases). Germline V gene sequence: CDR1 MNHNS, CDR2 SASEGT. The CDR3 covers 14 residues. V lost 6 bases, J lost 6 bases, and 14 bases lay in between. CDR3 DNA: TGTGCCAGCAGCCTGGGGCGGTTCGCCGGGGAGCTGTTTTTT. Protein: CASSLGRFAGELFF.

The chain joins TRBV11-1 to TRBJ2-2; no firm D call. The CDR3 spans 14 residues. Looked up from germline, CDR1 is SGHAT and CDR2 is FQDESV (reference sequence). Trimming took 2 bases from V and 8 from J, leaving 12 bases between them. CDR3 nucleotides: TGTGCCAGCAGCTTATCAGGTTATCGGGGGGAGCTGTTTTTT. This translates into CASSLSGYRGELFF.

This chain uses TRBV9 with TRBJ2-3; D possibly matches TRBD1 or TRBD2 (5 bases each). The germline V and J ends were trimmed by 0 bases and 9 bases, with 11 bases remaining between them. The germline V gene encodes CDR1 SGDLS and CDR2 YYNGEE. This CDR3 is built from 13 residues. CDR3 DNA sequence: TGTGCCAGCAGCGTAGCTCCAAGGGACACGCAGTATTTT. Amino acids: CASSVAPRDTQYF.

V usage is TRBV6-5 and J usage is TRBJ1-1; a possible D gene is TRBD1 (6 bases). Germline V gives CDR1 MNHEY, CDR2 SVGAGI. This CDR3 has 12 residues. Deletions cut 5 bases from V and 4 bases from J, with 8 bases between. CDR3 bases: TGTGCCAGCAGTAGGGGGGGCACTGAAGCTTTCTTT. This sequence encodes CASSRGGTEAFF.

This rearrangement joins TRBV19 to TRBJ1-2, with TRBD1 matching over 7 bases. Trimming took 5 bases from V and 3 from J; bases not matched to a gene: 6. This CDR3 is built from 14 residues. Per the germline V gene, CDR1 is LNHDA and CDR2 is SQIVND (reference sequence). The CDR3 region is CASSPRDSYYGYTF. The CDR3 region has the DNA TGTGCCAGTAGTCCCCGGGACAGTTACTATGGCTACACCTTC. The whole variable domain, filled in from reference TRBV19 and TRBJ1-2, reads DGGITQSPKYLFRKEGQNVTLSCEQNLNHDAMYWYRQDPGQGLRLIYYSQIVNDFQKGDIAEGYSVSREKKESFPLTVTSAQKNPTAFYLCASSPRDSYYGYTFGSGTRLTVV.

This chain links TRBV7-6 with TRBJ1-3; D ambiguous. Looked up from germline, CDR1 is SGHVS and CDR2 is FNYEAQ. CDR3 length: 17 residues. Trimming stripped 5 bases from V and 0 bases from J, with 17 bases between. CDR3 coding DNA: TGTGCCAGCAGCCCATCGGGAGCAGCTTACTCTGGAAACACCATATATTTT. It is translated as CASSPSGAAYSGNTIYF. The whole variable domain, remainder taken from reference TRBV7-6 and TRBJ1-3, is GAGVSQSPRYKVTKRGQDVALRCDPISGHVSLYWYRQALGQGPEFLTYFNYEAQQDKSGLPNDRFSAERPEGSISTLTIQRTEQRDSAMYRCASSPSGAAYSGNTIYFGEGSWLTVV.

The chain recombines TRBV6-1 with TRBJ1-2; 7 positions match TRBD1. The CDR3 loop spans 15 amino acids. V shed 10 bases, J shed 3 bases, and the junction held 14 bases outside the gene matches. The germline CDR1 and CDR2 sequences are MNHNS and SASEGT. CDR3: CATGGGGGMYYGYTF. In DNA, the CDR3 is TGTGCCACCGGAGGGGGAGGGGGCATGTACTATGGCTACACCTTC.

CDR3 sequence (DNA): TGTGCCAGCAGAGTGACAGGGGGCGCCTACAATGAGCAGTTCTTC. It specifies CASRVTGGAYNEQFF. The V and J genes are TRBV6-6 and TRBJ2-1; TRBD1 agrees at 10 bases. Germline trimming cut 6 bases from V and 2 bases from J; bases unmatched to any gene: 4. The CDR3 sequence is 15 residues long. Germline loops: CDR1 MNHNY, CDR2 SVGAGI (reference sequence).

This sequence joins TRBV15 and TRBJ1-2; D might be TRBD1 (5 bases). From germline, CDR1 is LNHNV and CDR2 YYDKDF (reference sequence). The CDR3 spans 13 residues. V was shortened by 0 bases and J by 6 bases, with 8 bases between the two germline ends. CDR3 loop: CATSRDQGDGYTF. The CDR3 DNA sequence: TGTGCCACCAGCAGAGATCAAGGGGATGGCTACACCTTC. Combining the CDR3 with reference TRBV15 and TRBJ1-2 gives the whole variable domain DAMVIQNPRYQVTQFGKPVTLSCSQTLNHNVMYWYQQKSSQAPKLLFHYYDKDFNNEADTPDNFQSRRPNTSFCFLDIRSPGLGDTAMYLCATSRDQGDGYTFGSGTRLTVV.

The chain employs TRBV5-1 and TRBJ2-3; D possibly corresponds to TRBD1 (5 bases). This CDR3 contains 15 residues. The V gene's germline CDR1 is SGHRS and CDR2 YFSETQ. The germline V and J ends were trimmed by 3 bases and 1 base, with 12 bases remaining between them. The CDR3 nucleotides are TGCGCCAGCAGCTCAGACAGCTATCGCACAGATACGCAGTATTTT. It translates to CASSSDSYRTDTQYF.

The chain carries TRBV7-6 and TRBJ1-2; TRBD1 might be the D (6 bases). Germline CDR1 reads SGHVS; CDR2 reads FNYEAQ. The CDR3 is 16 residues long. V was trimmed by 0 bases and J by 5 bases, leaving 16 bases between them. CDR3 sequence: CASSLAPGGQVYGYTF. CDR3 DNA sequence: TGTGCCAGCAGCTTAGCACCGGGGGGGCAGGTGTATGGCTACACCTTC.

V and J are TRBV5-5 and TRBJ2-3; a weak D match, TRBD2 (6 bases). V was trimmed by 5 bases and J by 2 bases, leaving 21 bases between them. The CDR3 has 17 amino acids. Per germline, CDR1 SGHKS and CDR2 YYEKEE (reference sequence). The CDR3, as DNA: TGTGCCAGCAGGGAGATGGGGCGGGCGGGGTACACAGATACGCAGTATTTT. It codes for CASREMGRAGYTDTQYF.

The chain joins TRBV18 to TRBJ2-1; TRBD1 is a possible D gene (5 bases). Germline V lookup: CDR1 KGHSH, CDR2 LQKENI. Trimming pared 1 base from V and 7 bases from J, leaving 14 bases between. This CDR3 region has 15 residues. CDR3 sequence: CASSPRLPQVNEQFF. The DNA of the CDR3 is TGTGCCAGCTCACCACGGCTCCCACAGGTGAATGAGCAGTTCTTC.

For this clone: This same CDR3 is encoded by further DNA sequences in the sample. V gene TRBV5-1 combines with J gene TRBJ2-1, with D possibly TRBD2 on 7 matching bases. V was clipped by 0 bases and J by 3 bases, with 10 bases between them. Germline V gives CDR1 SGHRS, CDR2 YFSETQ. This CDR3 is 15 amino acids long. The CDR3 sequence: CASSLGGGDYNEQFF. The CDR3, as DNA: TGCGCCAGCAGCTTGGGGGGGGGCGACTACAATGAGCAGTTCTTC.